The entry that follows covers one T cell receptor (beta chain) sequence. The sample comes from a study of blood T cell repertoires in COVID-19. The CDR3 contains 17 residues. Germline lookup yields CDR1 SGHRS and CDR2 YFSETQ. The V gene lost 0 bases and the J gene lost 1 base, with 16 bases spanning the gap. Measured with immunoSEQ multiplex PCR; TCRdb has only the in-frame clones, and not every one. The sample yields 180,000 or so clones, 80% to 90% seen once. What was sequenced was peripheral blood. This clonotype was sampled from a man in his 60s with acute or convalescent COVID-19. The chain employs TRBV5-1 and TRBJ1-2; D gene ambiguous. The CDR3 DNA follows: TGCGCCAGCAGCTTGGTTGTCAGCGAGTATTTTAACTATGGCTACACCTTC. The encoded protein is CASSLVVSEYFNYGYTF. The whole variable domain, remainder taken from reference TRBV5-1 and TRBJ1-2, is KAGVTQTPRYLIKTRGQQVTLSCSPISGHRSVSWYQQTPGQGLQFLFEYFSETQRNKGNFPGRFSGRQFSNSRSEMNVSTLELGDSALYLCASSLVVSEYFNYGYTFGSGTRLTVV.